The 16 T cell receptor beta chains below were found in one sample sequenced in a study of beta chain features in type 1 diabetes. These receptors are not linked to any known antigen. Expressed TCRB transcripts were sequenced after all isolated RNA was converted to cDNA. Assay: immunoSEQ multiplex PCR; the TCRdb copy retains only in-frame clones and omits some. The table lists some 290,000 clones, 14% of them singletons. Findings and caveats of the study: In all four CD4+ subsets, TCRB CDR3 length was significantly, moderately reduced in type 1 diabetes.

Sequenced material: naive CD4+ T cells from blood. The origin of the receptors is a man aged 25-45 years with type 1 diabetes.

The CDR3 region is CASSLGLAGEGEQYF. The CDR3 nucleotides are TGTGCCAGCAGCCTCGGACTAGCGGGAGAGGGGGAGCAGTACTTC. The chain couples TRBV5-4 to TRBJ2-7; 13 bases agree with TRBD2. V shed 4 bases and J 7 bases; nucleotides not matched to a gene: 8. Germline lookup yields CDR1 SGHNT and CDR2 YYREEE (reference sequence). The CDR3 totals 15 residues.

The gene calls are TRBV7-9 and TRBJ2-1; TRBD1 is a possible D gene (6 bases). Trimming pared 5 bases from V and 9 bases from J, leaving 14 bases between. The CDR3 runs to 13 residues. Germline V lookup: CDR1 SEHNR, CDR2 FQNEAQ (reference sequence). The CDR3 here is CASSLVIQGEQFF. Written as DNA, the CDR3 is TGTGCCAGCAGCCTTGTTATACAGGGTGAGCAGTTCTTC.

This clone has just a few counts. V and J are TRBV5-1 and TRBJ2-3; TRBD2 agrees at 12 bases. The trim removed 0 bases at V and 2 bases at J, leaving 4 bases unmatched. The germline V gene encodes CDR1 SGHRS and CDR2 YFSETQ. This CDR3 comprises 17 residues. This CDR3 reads CASSLERLAGDTDTQYF. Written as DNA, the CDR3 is TGCGCCAGCAGCTTGGAGAGACTAGCGGGGGACACAGATACGCAGTATTTT.

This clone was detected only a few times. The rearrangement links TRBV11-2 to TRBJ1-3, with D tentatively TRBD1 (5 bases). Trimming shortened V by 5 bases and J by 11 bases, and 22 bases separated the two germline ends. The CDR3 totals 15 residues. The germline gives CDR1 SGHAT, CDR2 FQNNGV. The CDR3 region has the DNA TGTGCCAGCAGCCAAACCCAGGGTTCTATCCGAGCCATATATTTT. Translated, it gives CASSQTQGSIRAIYF.

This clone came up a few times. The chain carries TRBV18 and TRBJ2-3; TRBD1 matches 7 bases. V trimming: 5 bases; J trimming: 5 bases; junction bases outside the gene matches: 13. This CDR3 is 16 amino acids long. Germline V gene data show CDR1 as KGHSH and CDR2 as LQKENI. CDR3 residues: CASSALTGAQIDTQYF. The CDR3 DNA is TGTGCCAGCTCAGCCCTTACAGGGGCGCAAATAGATACGCAGTATTTT.

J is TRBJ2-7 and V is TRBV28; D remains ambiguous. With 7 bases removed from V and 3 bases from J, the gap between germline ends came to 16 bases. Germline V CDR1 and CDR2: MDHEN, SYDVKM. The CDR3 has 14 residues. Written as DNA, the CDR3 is TGTGCCAGCACCGACCAGGCAGCAGACTACGAGCAGTACTTC. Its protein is CASTDQAADYEQYF.

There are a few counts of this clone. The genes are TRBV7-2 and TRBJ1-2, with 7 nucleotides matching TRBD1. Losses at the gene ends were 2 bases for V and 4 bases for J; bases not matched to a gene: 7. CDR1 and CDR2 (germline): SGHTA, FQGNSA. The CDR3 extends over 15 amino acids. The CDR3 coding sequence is TGTGCCAGCAGCTTAAGTGACAGGGTGCTCTATGGCTACACCTTC. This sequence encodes CASSLSDRVLYGYTF.

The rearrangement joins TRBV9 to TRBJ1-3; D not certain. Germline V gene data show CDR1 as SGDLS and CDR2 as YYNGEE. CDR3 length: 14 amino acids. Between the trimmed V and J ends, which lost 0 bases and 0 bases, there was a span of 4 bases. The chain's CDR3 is CASSVDNSGNTIYF. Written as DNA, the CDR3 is TGTGCCAGCAGCGTAGATAACTCTGGAAACACCATATATTTT. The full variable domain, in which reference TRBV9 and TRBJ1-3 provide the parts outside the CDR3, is DSGVTQTPKHLITATGQRVTLRCSPRSGDLSVYWYQQSLDQGLQFLIQYYNGEERAKGNILERFSAQQFPDLHSELNLSSLELGDSALYFCASSVDNSGNTIYFGEGSWLTVV.

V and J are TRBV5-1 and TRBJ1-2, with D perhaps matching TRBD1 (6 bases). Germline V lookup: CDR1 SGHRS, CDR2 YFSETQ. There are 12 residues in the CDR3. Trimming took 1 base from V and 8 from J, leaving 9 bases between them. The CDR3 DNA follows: TGCGCCAGCAGCTTGACAGGGTACGGCTACACCTTC. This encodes CASSLTGYGYTF.

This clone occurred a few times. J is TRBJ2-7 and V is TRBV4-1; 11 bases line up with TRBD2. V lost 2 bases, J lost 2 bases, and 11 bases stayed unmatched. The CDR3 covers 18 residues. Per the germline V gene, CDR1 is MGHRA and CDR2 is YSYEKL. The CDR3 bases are TGCGCCAGCAGCCAAAATCCTCTGGGGACTAGCGGCACCTACGAGCAGTACTTC. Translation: CASSQNPLGTSGTYEQYF.

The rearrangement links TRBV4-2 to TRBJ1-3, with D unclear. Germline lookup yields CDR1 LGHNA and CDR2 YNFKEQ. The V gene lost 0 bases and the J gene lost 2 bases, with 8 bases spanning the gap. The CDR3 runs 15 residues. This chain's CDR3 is CASSQDWAPGNTIYF. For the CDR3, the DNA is TGTGCCAGCAGCCAAGATTGGGCACCTGGAAACACCATATATTTT.

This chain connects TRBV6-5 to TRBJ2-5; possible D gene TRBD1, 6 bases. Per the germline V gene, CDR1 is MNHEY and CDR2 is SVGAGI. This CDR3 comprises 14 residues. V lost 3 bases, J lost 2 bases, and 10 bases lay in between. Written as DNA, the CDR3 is TGTGCCAGCAGTTATTCCGGGACACAAGAGACCCAGTACTTC. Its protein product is CASSYSGTQETQYF.

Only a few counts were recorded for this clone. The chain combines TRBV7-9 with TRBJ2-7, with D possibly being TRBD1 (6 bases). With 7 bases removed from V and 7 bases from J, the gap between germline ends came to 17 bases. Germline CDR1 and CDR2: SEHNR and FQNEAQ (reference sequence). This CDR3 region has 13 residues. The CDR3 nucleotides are TGTGCCAGCACCCTCGTGGAAGGGGGAGAGCAGTACTTC. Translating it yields CASTLVEGGEQYF.

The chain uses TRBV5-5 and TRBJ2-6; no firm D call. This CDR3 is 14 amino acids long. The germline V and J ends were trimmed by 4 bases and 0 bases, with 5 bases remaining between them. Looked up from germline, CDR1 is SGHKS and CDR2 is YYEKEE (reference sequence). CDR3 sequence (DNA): TGTGCCAGCAGCCACAGCTCTGGGGCCAACGTCCTGACTTTC. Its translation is CASSHSSGANVLTF.

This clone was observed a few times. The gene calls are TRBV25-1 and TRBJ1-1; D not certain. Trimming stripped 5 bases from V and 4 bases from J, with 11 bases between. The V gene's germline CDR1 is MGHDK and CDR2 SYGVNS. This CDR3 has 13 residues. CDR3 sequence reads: CASSTAVGTEAFF. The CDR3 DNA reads TGTGCCAGCAGTACGGCGGTGGGCACTGAAGCTTTCTTT.

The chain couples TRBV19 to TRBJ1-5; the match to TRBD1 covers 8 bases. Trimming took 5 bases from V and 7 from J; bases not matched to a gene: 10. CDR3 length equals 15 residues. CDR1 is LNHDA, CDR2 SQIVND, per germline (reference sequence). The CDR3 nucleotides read TGTGCCAGTAGTCCCGCAGGGGGCCCGGGGCAGCCCCAGCATTTT. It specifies CASSPAGGPGQPQHF.